This TCR beta chain was sequenced in a study of T cells in Graves' hyperthyroidism and ophthalmopathy. V shed 4 bases, J shed 7 bases, and the junction held 3 bases outside the gene matches. This CDR3 has 13 residues. The V gene's germline CDR1 is MDHEN and CDR2 SYDVKM. This clonotype occurred a few times. RNA transcripts yielded amplified TCR beta CDR3 regions. The study used the HTBI primer set for a first-round RT-PCR of the TCR CDR3. TCRdb re-called the multiplex PCR reads with MiXCR, one entry per CDR3 protein. The table records fewer than 750,000 distinct CDR3 sequences, approximately 14% of them present only once.

This rearrangement joins TRBV28 to TRBJ1-1; 10 bases match TRBD1. Specimen: blood. This sequence was found in a woman in her forties with Graves' ophthalmopathy. CDR3 amino acids: CASSWTGGYEAFF. CDR3 bases: TGTGCCAGCAGTTGGACAGGGGGATATGAAGCTTTCTTT.